The clone carrying this T cell receptor (beta chain) was counted only a few times. What it binds is not known. This sample was included in a study of Ad26.COV2.S vaccination and SARS-CoV-2 variants. As for treatment: 15 to 20 received Ad26.COV2.S at low or high dose, single or two shots; roughly five received placebo; per-sample allocation not given. Samples came from day 63 after the first vaccine or placebo injection. Germline V gene sequence: CDR1 SGHNT, CDR2 YENEEA. The germline V and J ends were trimmed by 1 base and 9 bases, with 7 bases remaining between them. The CDR3 is 13 amino acids. Profiling relied on immunoSEQ multiplex PCR, and the TCRdb table lists in-frame clones only, not all of them. Among 300,000 to 400,000 clones listed, approximately 86% were seen once. Regarding the study as a whole: The analyses of TCR breadth and depth may have understated the size of total T cell responses.

Here the sequenced sample was peripheral blood, taken in a trial of Ad26.COV2.S vaccine versus placebo. The sequence was obtained from a person aged 18-65 years who received the Ad26.COV2.S COVID-19 vaccine or a placebo. The chain links TRBV11-3 to TRBJ1-6; no clear D gene. CDR3 DNA sequence: TGTGCCAGCAGCTTAGGGGTTGCTTCACCCCTCCACTTT. This gives the protein CASSLGVASPLHF. The whole variable domain, filled in from reference TRBV11-3 and TRBJ1-6, reads EAGVVQSPRYKIIEKKQPVAFWCNPISGHNTLYWYLQNLGQGPELLIRYENEEAVDDSQLPKDRFSAERLKGVDSTLKIQPAELGDSAVYLCASSLGVASPLHFGNGTRLTVT.